Listed here are 17 T cell receptor beta chains from one sample, sequenced in a study of cytomegalovirus exposure and HLA in healthy donors. The PCR contained 60 Vbeta and 13 Jbeta primers. Sequencing used immunoSEQ multiplex PCR; TCRdb keeps in-frame clones, though not all of them. Here the sample spans approximately 110,000 clones, 83% being singletons. Specimen: PBMCs. Receptors originate from a man younger than 30 in good health and CMV-seronegative.

V and J are TRBV7-8 and TRBJ1-2; 7 positions agree with TRBD1. Germline values: CDR1 SGHVS, CDR2 FQNEAQ. Trimming removed 2 bases from V and 8 bases from J; junction bases left unmatched: 5. This CDR3 region has 13 residues. CDR3 nucleotide sequence: TGTGCCAGCAGCTTACGGACAGGAGGAGGCTACACCTTC. Its protein is CASSLRTGGGYTF.

The genes are TRBV7-9 and TRBJ2-3, with D maybe TRBD2 (7 bases). Germline CDR1 and CDR2: SEHNR and FQNEAQ (reference sequence). The germline V and J ends were trimmed by 3 bases and 2 bases, with 18 bases remaining between them. This CDR3 is 17 amino acids long. This CDR3 is CASSFSRGLTVTDTQYF. Here the CDR3 DNA reads TGTGCCAGCAGCTTTTCCAGGGGACTAACCGTCACAGATACGCAGTATTTT.

This clone was observed once. This chain links TRBV7-9 with TRBJ2-5; 9 positions match TRBD2. Germline CDR1 and CDR2: SEHNR and FQNEAQ (reference sequence). J lost 1 base, V lost 5 bases, and 11 bases had no gene match. The length of the CDR3 is 17 residues. CDR3 sequence (DNA): TGTGCCAGCAGCGCGAGGGGCGGGAGGGAAGGCCAAGAGACCCAGTACTTC. This encodes CASSARGGREGQETQYF.

The CDR3 sequence is CASSLGNRGAYEQYF. CDR3 coding DNA: TGTGCCAGCAGCTTAGGGAACAGGGGAGCCTACGAGCAGTACTTC. V is TRBV11-2 and J is TRBJ2-7, with 7 bases identical to TRBD1. Germline CDR1 SGHAT, CDR2 FQNNGV. V lost 1 base, J lost 2 bases, and 5 bases stayed unmatched. CDR3 length: 15 amino acids.

The rearrangement uses TRBV5-4 and TRBJ2-2, with 9 bases fitting TRBD1. The CDR3 is made up of 16 amino acids. V shed 3 bases and J 1 base; nucleotides not matched to a gene: 4. Looked up from germline, CDR1 is SGHNT and CDR2 is YYREEE (reference sequence). The CDR3 region has the DNA TGTGCCAGCAGCTCGGCGACAGGGGGGAACACCGGGGAGCTGTTTTTT. Translating it yields CASSSATGGNTGELFF.

J is TRBJ2-1 and V is TRBV5-4; 11 nucleotides align to TRBD2. The CDR3 consists of 17 residues. The V gene's germline CDR1 is SGHNT and CDR2 YYREEE (reference sequence). The ends lost 4 bases at V and 3 bases at J; junction bases unmatched: 9. CDR3 region: CASSPPPGTSGYNEQFF. The CDR3 DNA reads TGTGCCAGCAGCCCACCCCCCGGGACTAGCGGCTACAATGAGCAGTTCTTC.

CDR3 loop: CASSDLGQGRETQYF. The DNA for the CDR3 is TGCGCCAGCAGTGACCTCGGACAGGGTAGAGAGACCCAGTACTTC. The V call is TRBV10-2, the J call TRBJ2-5, with 8 positions matching TRBD1. The junction had 7 bases not matched to a gene; V was cut back by 3 bases and J by 4 bases. Germline loops: CDR1 WSHSY, CDR2 SAAADI. This CDR3 comprises 15 residues.

The chain carries TRBV7-2 and TRBJ2-1; 9 nucleotides match TRBD2. This CDR3 comprises 17 residues. Germline V gives CDR1 SGHTA, CDR2 FQGNSA. V lost 3 bases, J lost 8 bases, and 14 bases stayed unmatched. In DNA form, the CDR3 reads TGTGCCAGCAGCTTGGCCGTGGCGGGAGGGCCACGGGATGAGCAGTTCTTC. Translating gives CASSLAVAGGPRDEQFF.

The rearrangement uses TRBV14 and TRBJ2-3; D is unresolved. This CDR3 has 12 amino acids. Germline loops: CDR1 SGHDN, CDR2 FVKESK. V was trimmed by 0 bases and J by 7 bases, leaving 5 bases between them. The CDR3 DNA follows: TGTGCCAGCAGCCAAGAGCGCCATACGCAGTATTTT. It specifies CASSQERHTQYF.

The chain carries TRBV7-9 and TRBJ1-2; no firm D call. The germline V gene encodes CDR1 SEHNR and CDR2 FQNEAQ (reference sequence). The V and J ends lost 1 base and 4 bases respectively, with 10 bases between them. The CDR3 extends over 14 amino acids. The CDR3 sequence is CASSLGTSIYGYTF. The CDR3 region has the DNA TGTGCCAGCAGCTTAGGAACATCCATCTATGGCTACACCTTC.

The J gene is TRBJ2-7, the V gene TRBV5-1; 7 bases align to TRBD1. Germline V gene sequence: CDR1 SGHRS, CDR2 YFSETQ. The CDR3 covers 15 residues. Trimming at V came to 0 bases and at J to 3 bases, leaving 6 bases not matched to a gene. The CDR3 DNA follows: TGCGCCAGCAGCTTGGCCGTGGGACAGATCTACGAGCAGTACTTC. Translated, it gives CASSLAVGQIYEQYF.

The chain carries TRBV28 and TRBJ1-5; 7 nucleotides agree with TRBD1. CDR1 is MDHEN, CDR2 SYDVKM, per germline. V lost 7 bases and J lost 5; bases outside the gene matches: 5. This CDR3 comprises 13 residues. CDR3: CASTDRVYQPQHF. The CDR3, as DNA: TGTGCCAGCACAGACAGGGTCTATCAGCCCCAGCATTTT. Based on the CDR3 plus reference TRBV28 and TRBJ1-5, the full variable domain is DVKVTQSSRYLVKRTGEKVFLECVQDMDHENMFWYRQDPGLGLRLIYFSYDVKMKEKGDIPEGYSVSREKKERFSLILESASTNQTSMYLCASTDRVYQPQHFGDGTRLSIL.

The V gene is TRBV6-1, the J gene TRBJ2-4, with a tentative D call TRBD1 (5 bases). The CDR3 contains 13 residues. V lost 1 base to trimming and J lost 8 bases, with 9 bases between them. The germline CDR1 and CDR2 sequences are MNHNS and SASEGT. The CDR3, as DNA: TGTGCCAGCAGTGAAGAGGGGTTGGACATTCAGTACTTC. Translating it yields CASSEEGLDIQYF.

This clone was seen only a few times. The CDR3 DNA follows: TGCAGCGGGGCAGGGGGCGCGGCCGTCCCAACCTCCTACGAGCAGTACTTC. It specifies CSGAGGAAVPTSYEQYF. The chain joins TRBV29-1 to TRBJ2-7; 8 bases line up with TRBD1. Germline assignment: CDR1 SQVTM and CDR2 ANQGSEA. The trim removed 7 bases at V and 0 bases at J, leaving 17 bases unmatched. The CDR3 sequence is 17 residues long.

The chain carries TRBV7-3 and TRBJ2-4; D not resolved. CDR3 length: 15 residues. The germline V gene encodes CDR1 SGHTA and CDR2 FQGTGA. V was shortened by 5 bases and J by 6 bases, with 17 bases between the two germline ends. In nucleotides, the CDR3 is TGTGCCAGCAGCCCCATCCCGGGTTTGGGAAACATTCAGTACTTC. Protein: CASSPIPGLGNIQYF.

The genes are TRBV7-8 and TRBJ1-2, with 12 bases aligning to TRBD1. The CDR3 length is 16 residues. Trimming removed 1 base from V and 7 bases from J; junction bases left unmatched: 7. Germline loops: CDR1 SGHVS, CDR2 FQNEAQ. The CDR3 nucleotides read TGTGCCAGCAGCTTAGTCCCGGGACAGGGGGCGATTGGCTACACCTTC. It specifies CASSLVPGQGAIGYTF.

In its sample, this clone was seen a few times. The CDR3 region has the DNA TGTGCCAGCAGCTTATACAGGTCGAGTGAAGCTTTCTTT. Residues: CASSLYRSSEAFF. The chain carries TRBV7-8 and TRBJ1-1, with a tentative D call TRBD1 (5 bases). The ends were cut back, 2 bases at V and 7 bases at J, with 11 bases in the middle. Looked up from germline, CDR1 is SGHVS and CDR2 is FQNEAQ. The CDR3 is 13 amino acids.